The 27 T cell receptor beta chains listed next were all sequenced from one sample in a study of blood T cell repertoires in COVID-19. TCRdb keeps only in-frame clones here, not all; method: immunoSEQ multiplex PCR. The repertoire holds a few hundred thousand clones, with roughly 86% as singletons. Input material: peripheral blood. Source of these receptors: a woman aged 30 to 39 with COVID-19, enrolled during active disease.

This clone was observed a few times. The chain combines TRBV30 with TRBJ2-1; tentative D call: TRBD2 (5 bases). Trimming removed 1 base at V and 11 bases at J, with 12 bases between. This CDR3 is built from 12 residues. Germline assignment: CDR1 GTSNPN and CDR2 SVGIG (reference sequence). The CDR3 bases are TGTGCCTGGAGTGGAGGGCCAGAGAAGCAGTTCTTC. Translating it yields CAWSGGPEKQFF.

The J gene is TRBJ2-5, the V gene TRBV10-1; 7 bases agree with TRBD1. The V gene's germline CDR1 is WNHNN and CDR2 SYGVQD (reference sequence). The J segment lost 2 bases and the V segment lost 6 bases, leaving 3 bases of the junction unmatched. The CDR3 loop spans 13 amino acids. The CDR3 spells CASSRGLQETQYF. DNA of the CDR3: TGCGCCAGCAGCAGGGGGTTGCAAGAGACCCAGTACTTC.

This clone showed up many times. The chain employs TRBV9 and TRBJ2-7; D unclear. CDR3 size: 13 residues. Germline V lookup: CDR1 SGDLS, CDR2 YYNGEE. The ends were cut back, 0 bases at V and 3 bases at J, with 7 bases in the middle. The CDR3 loop reads CASSVDGYYEQYF. The DNA of the CDR3 is TGTGCCAGCAGCGTAGACGGGTACTACGAGCAGTACTTC.

This clone has more than one count but fewer than ten. V usage is TRBV20-1 and J usage is TRBJ2-7; a possible D gene is TRBD1 (5 bases). The CDR3 has 15 amino acids. Trimming left V 3 bases short and J 0 bases short, with 15 bases between. The germline CDR1 and CDR2 sequences are DFQATT and SNEGSKA (reference sequence). Here the CDR3 reads CSASGARFGSYEQYF. The CDR3 DNA is TGCAGTGCTAGTGGGGCCAGGTTTGGCTCCTACGAGCAGTACTTC.

J is TRBJ1-5 and V is TRBV19; 7 bases map to TRBD1. Germline V gives CDR1 LNHDA, CDR2 SQIVND (reference sequence). After removal of 3 bases from V and 4 bases from J, the junction contained 9 bases not matched to a gene. The CDR3 sequence is 16 residues long. The CDR3 loop is CASSILGGTANQPQHF. The CDR3 DNA reads TGTGCCAGTAGTATTCTTGGCGGGACAGCAAATCAGCCCCAGCATTTT.

This chain links TRBV2 with TRBJ2-3; no reliable D call. V gave up 4 bases and J gave up 3 bases, with 17 bases separating them. From germline, CDR1 is SNHLY and CDR2 FYNNEI. This CDR3 region has 16 residues. DNA for the CDR3: TGTGCCAGCAGTGCCAAACTCGAAATCGGGACAGATACGCAGTATTTT. Translated: CASSAKLEIGTDTQYF.

The rearrangement links TRBV2 to TRBJ2-5; D is possibly TRBD2 (5 bases). The CDR3 extends over 12 amino acids. Germline-derived CDR1 and CDR2 are SNHLY and FYNNEI. Trimming removed 6 bases from V and 0 bases from J, with 5 bases in between. CDR3 in DNA: TGTGCCAGCAGGGACTACCAAGAGACCCAGTACTTC. Encoded protein: CASRDYQETQYF.

J is TRBJ2-1 and V is TRBV19; 10 bases match TRBD1. This CDR3 is 16 amino acids long. The V and J ends lost 6 bases and 8 bases, in that order; junction bases with no gene match: 13. CDR1 is LNHDA, CDR2 SQIVND, per germline (reference sequence). The CDR3 region has the DNA TGTGCCAGTAGCCTTTTTTCCGGGACAGGGGCCGATGAGCAGTTCTTC. This encodes CASSLFSGTGADEQFF.

The chain uses TRBV29-1 and TRBJ1-1, with 10 bases fitting TRBD1. Germline V lookup: CDR1 SQVTM, CDR2 ANQGSEA. This CDR3 contains 14 residues. The J segment lost 5 bases and the V segment lost 6 bases, leaving 9 bases of the junction unmatched. CDR3 DNA sequence: TGCAGCGTCCCGACAGGGGGCGTGGTGACTGAAGCTTTCTTT. Encoded protein: CSVPTGGVVTEAFF.

This clone appeared a few times. The genes are TRBV4-1 and TRBJ1-5; a possible D gene is TRBD1 (6 bases). V lost 2 bases and J lost 0, with 17 bases in between. This CDR3 is built from 18 residues. Germline V gene sequence: CDR1 MGHRA, CDR2 YSYEKL. CDR3 DNA sequence: TGCGCCAGCAGCCAATCACCCTACGGGACACATAGCAATCAGCCCCAGCATTTT. It codes for CASSQSPYGTHSNQPQHF.

The chain joins TRBV4-2 to TRBJ2-1; D ambiguous. Trimming cost V 0 bases and J 0 bases, with 12 bases left between them. The CDR3 loop spans 17 amino acids. CDR1 and CDR2 (germline): LGHNA, YNFKEQ. In nucleotides, the CDR3 is TGTGCCAGCAGCCAAGATCTAGTCTTTAGCTCCTACAATGAGCAGTTCTTC. Protein sequence: CASSQDLVFSSYNEQFF.

V gene TRBV28 combines with J gene TRBJ2-2, with 10 positions matching TRBD1. Looked up from germline, CDR1 is MDHEN and CDR2 is SYDVKM. The CDR3 covers 15 residues. J was trimmed by 4 bases and V by 6 bases; bases with no gene match: 5. This chain's CDR3 is CASSLGDRGTGELFF. In DNA, the CDR3 is TGTGCCAGCAGCTTGGGGGACAGGGGCACCGGGGAGCTGTTTTTT.

The rearrangement links TRBV30 to TRBJ2-5, with TRBD1 as a possible D gene (5 bases). CDR3 length equals 12 residues. V was clipped by 4 bases and J by 1 base, with 7 bases between them. Germline V gene lookup returns CDR1 GTSNPN and CDR2 SVGIG (reference sequence). CDR3 loop: CAWTTGQETQYF. In DNA, the CDR3 is TGTGCCTGGACAACAGGCCAAGAGACCCAGTACTTC.

V and J are TRBV29-1 and TRBJ2-3; TRBD1 might be the D (6 bases). This CDR3 contains 15 residues. Germline assignment: CDR1 SQVTM and CDR2 ANQGSEA. The V end was cut by 6 bases, the J end by 2 bases, with 18 bases between. The CDR3 coding sequence is TGCAGCGTAGATGGCGGCAGGGGCTTCACAGATACGCAGTATTTT. The encoded protein is CSVDGGRGFTDTQYF.

This chain's CDR3 is CASSIDGARGSTFPQYF. The CDR3 DNA is TGTGCCAGTAGTATAGATGGGGCGCGGGGGTCGACCTTCCCCCAGTACTTC. The rearrangement uses TRBV19 and TRBJ2-5, with 7 positions matching TRBD2. The CDR3 runs 17 residues. The germline V gene encodes CDR1 LNHDA and CDR2 SQIVND (reference sequence). With 0 bases clipped from V and 9 bases from J, the junction kept 16 bases outside the gene matches.

The chain joins TRBV7-9 to TRBJ1-4; 9 bases are shared with TRBD1. The V and J ends lost 5 bases and 3 bases, in that order; junction bases with no gene match: 10. This CDR3 spans 17 amino acids. The germline gives CDR1 SEHNR, CDR2 FQNEAQ (reference sequence). CDR3 DNA: TGTGCCAGCAGCCAGCGGGACAGGGAGCGGTCTAATGAAAAACTGTTTTTT. It yields the protein CASSQRDRERSNEKLFF. The variable domain in full, with the rest retrieved from reference TRBV7-9 and TRBJ1-4, is DTGVSQNPRHKITKRGQNVTFRCDPISEHNRLYWYRQTLGQGPEFLTYFQNEAQLEKSRLLSDRFSAERPKGSFSTLEIQRTEQGDSAMYLCASSQRDRERSNEKLFFGSGTQLSVL.

The chain is built from TRBV24-1 and TRBJ2-2; TRBD2 is a possible D gene (6 bases). CDR1 is KGHDR, CDR2 SFDVKD, per germline. Trimming pared 0 bases from V and 6 bases from J, leaving 10 bases between. This CDR3 contains 15 residues. The CDR3 DNA reads as TGTGCCACCAGTGATTTGGGAGGGAGCGCCGGGGAGCTGTTTTTT. It translates to CATSDLGGSAGELFF.

DNA of the CDR3: TGTGCCAGCAGCTTAGGGACTAGTTGGTTGGATACGCAGTATTTT. This translates into CASSLGTSWLDTQYF. This rearrangement joins TRBV7-9 to TRBJ2-3, with 7 bases matching TRBD2. Unmatched junction bases numbered 7, after V lost 1 base and J lost 6 bases. CDR1 is SEHNR, CDR2 FQNEAQ, per germline (reference sequence). The CDR3 length is 15 residues.

The chain has TRBV28 and TRBJ1-2; TRBD1 matches at 8 bases. The CDR3 is 12 residues long. Germline V gene lookup returns CDR1 MDHEN and CDR2 SYDVKM. The ends lost 6 bases at V and 7 bases at J; junction bases unmatched: 4. CDR3 DNA sequence: TGTGCCAGCAGCCCCAGGGGGCTTGGCTACACCTTC. Amino acid sequence: CASSPRGLGYTF.

This chain links TRBV6-2 or TRBV6-3 with TRBJ2-5; no clear D gene. V was trimmed by 0 bases and J by 7 bases, leaving 12 bases between them. Germline values: CDR1 MNHEY, CDR2 SVGEGT. The CDR3 length is 14 residues. The CDR3 coding sequence is TGTGCCAGCAGTTACTCTGGTCCTTCGGGGACCCAGTACTTC. This gives the protein CASSYSGPSGTQYF.

This clone was observed a few times. This chain uses TRBV20-1 with TRBJ1-2, with D perhaps TRBD1 (6 bases). The CDR3 is made up of 17 amino acids. Germline CDR1 is DFQATT and CDR2 is SNEGSKA (reference sequence). Trimming left V 3 bases short and J 4 bases short, with 24 bases between. CDR3 protein: CSASGGTLSGVGYGYTF. The CDR3 region has the DNA TGCAGTGCTAGTGGAGGGACATTGAGTGGGGTTGGCTATGGCTACACCTTC.

The chain links TRBV5-5 to TRBJ1-5; D gene ambiguous. Trimming shortened V by 0 bases and J by 0 bases, and 7 bases separated the two germline ends. The germline gives CDR1 SGHKS, CDR2 YYEKEE (reference sequence). The CDR3 runs to 15 residues. The CDR3 loop is CASSLDEASNQPQHF. DNA of the CDR3: TGTGCCAGCAGCTTGGACGAGGCTAGCAATCAGCCCCAGCATTTT.

The chain combines TRBV10-3 with TRBJ2-2; TRBD1 matches at 9 bases. V shed 3 bases, J shed 5 bases, and the junction held 4 bases outside the gene matches. Looked up from germline, CDR1 is ENHRY and CDR2 is SYGVKD. There are 15 residues in the CDR3. CDR3 coding DNA: TGTGCCATCAGTGAAGGGACAGGGAGGACCGGGGAGCTGTTTTTT. Its protein is CAISEGTGRTGELFF.

The chain couples TRBV11-2 to TRBJ2-7; D is possibly TRBD2 (6 bases). Between the trimmed V and J ends, which lost 5 bases and 2 bases, there was a span of 10 bases. Germline lookup yields CDR1 SGHAT and CDR2 FQNNGV. This CDR3 comprises 13 residues. The CDR3 spells CASSLASAYEQYF. The CDR3 coding sequence is TGTGCCAGCAGCCTGGCTAGCGCCTACGAGCAGTACTTC.

V usage is TRBV2 and J usage is TRBJ2-7, with a possible D match to TRBD1 (6 bases). The V and J ends lost 5 bases and 0 bases respectively, with 14 bases between them. Germline CDR1 reads SNHLY; CDR2 reads FYNNEI. The CDR3 is 15 amino acids. The CDR3 sequence is CASSHRVLSSYEQYF. The CDR3 region has the DNA TGTGCCAGCAGTCACAGGGTTTTAAGCTCCTACGAGCAGTACTTC.

This clone turned up a few times. The chain links TRBV30 to TRBJ1-6; 9 nucleotides match TRBD1. The trim removed 3 bases at V and 7 bases at J, leaving 4 bases unmatched. The CDR3 has 14 residues. The germline V gene has CDR1 GTSNPN and CDR2 SVGIG (reference sequence). The chain's CDR3 is CAWSLDRGNSPLHF. For the CDR3, the DNA is TGTGCCTGGAGCCTGGACAGGGGCAATTCACCCCTCCACTTT.

The chain joins TRBV5-1 to TRBJ2-1; 13 bases fit TRBD2. Germline lookup yields CDR1 SGHRS and CDR2 YFSETQ. The CDR3 totals 15 residues. The V segment lost 7 bases and the J segment 10 bases; nucleotides outside the gene matches: 11. In DNA, the CDR3 is TGCGCCAGCTCAACCGGACTAGCGGGAGCCAGGGAGCAGTTCTTC. Amino acid sequence: CASSTGLAGAREQFF.